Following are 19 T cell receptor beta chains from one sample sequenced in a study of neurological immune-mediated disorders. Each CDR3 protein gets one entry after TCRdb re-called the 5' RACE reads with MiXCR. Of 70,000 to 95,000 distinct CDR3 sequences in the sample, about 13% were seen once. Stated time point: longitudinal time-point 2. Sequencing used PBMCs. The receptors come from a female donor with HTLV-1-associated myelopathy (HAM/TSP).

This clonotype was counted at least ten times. As DNA, the CDR3 is TGTGCCAGCACGGGACAGATCTACGAGCAGTACTTC. It codes for CASTGQIYEQYF. V gene TRBV28 combines with J gene TRBJ2-7; 7 nucleotides match TRBD1. The CDR3 has 12 residues. The germline gives CDR1 MDHEN, CDR2 SYDVKM. V dropped 7 bases and J dropped 3; count of bases not matched to a gene: 3. Full variable domain (rest looked up from reference TRBV28 and TRBJ2-7): DVKVTQSSRYLVKRTGEKVFLECVQDMDHENMFWYRQDPGLGLRLIYFSYDVKMKEKGDIPEGYSVSREKKERFSLILESASTNQTSMYLCASTGQIYEQYFGPGTRLTVT.

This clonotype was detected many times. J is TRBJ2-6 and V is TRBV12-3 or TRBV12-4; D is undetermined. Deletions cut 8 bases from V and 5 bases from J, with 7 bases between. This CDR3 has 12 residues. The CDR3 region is CASGRRANVLTF. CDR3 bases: TGTGCCAGCGGCAGGAGGGCCAACGTCCTGACTTTC.

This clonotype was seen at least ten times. CDR3 amino acids: CASSGPGLAGGPYTDTQYF. The CDR3 nucleotides are TGTGCCAGCAGCGGACCGGGACTAGCGGGGGGGCCTTACACAGATACGCAGTATTTT. V usage is TRBV9 and J usage is TRBJ2-3; 16 nucleotides align to TRBD2. Germline CDR1 and CDR2: SGDLS and YYNGEE. The V gene end was trimmed by 3 bases and the J gene end by 2 bases; junction bases not matched to a gene: 9. The CDR3 consists of 19 residues.

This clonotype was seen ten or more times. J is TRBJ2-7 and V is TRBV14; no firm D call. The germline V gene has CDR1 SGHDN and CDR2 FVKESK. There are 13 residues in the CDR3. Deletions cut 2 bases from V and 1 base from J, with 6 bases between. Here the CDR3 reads CASSQFRSYEQYF. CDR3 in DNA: TGTGCCAGCAGCCAATTCCGGTCCTACGAGCAGTACTTC.

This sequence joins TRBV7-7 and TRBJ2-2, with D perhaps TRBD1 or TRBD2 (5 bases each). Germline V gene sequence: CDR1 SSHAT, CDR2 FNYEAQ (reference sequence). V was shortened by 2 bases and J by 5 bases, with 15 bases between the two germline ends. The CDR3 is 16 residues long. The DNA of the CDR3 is TGTGCCAGCAGCTTATTAGCAGGGTCGGGAACCGGGGAGCTGTTTTTT. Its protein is CASSLLAGSGTGELFF.

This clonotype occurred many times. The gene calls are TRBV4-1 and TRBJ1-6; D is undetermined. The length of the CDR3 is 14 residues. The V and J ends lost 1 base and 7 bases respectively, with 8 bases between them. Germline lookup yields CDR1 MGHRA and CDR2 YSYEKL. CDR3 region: CASSQVWWNSPLHF. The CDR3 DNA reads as TGCGCCAGCAGCCAAGTTTGGTGGAATTCACCCCTCCACTTT.

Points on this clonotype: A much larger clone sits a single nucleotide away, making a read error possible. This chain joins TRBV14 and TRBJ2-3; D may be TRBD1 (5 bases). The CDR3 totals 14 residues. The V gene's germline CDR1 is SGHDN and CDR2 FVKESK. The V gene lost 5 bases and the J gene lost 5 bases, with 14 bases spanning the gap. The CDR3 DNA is TGTGCCAGCAGCTTTGGAGTAGGGGAAGATACGCAGTATTTT. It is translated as CASSFGVGEDTQYF.

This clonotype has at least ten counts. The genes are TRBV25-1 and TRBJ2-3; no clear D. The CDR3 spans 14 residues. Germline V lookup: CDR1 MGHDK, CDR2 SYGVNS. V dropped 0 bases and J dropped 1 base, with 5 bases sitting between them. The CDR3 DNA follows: TGTGCCAGCAGTGAATACGGCCGCACAGATACGCAGTATTTT. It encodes CASSEYGRTDTQYF.

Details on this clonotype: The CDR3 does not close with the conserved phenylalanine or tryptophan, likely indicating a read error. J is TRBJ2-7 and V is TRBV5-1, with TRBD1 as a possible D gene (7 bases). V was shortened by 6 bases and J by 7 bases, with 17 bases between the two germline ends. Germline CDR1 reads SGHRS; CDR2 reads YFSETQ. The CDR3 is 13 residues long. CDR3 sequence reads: CASKVEGAREQYL. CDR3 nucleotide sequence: TGCGCCAGCAAGGTGGAGGGGGCGAGAGAGCAGTACCTC.

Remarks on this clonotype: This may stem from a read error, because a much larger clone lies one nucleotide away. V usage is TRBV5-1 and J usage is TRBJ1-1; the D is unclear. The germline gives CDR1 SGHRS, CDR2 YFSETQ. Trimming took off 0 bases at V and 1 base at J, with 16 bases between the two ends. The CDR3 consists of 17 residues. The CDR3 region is CASSLGAGPHTNTEAFF. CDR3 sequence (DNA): TGCGCCAGCAGCTTGGGGGCAGGACCCCACACGAACACTGAAGCTTTCTTT.

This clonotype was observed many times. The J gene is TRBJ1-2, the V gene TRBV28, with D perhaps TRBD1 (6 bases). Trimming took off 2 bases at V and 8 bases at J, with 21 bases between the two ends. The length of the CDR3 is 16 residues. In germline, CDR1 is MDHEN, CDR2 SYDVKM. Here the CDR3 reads CASSLGDFTGRLGYTF. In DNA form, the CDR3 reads TGTGCCAGCAGTTTAGGGGACTTCACAGGGAGGCTAGGCTACACCTTC.

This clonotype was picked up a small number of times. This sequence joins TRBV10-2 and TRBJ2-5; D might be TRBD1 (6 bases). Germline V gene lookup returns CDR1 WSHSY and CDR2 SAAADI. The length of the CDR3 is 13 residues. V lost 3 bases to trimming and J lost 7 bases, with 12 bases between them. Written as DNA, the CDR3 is TGCGCCAGCAGTGAATACAGGGCAAGGACCCAGTACTTC. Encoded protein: CASSEYRARTQYF.

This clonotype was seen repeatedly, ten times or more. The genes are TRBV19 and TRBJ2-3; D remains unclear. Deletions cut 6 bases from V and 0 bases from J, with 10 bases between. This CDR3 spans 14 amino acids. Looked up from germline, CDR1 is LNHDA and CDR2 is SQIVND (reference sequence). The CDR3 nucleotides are TGTGCCAGTAGGAGCTTCGGCAGCACAGATACGCAGTATTTT. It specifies CASRSFGSTDTQYF.

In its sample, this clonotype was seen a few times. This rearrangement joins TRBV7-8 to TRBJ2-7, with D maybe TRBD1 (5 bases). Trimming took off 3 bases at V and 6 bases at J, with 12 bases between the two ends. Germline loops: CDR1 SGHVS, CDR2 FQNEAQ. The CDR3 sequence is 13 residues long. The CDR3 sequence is CASSFLRTTEQYF. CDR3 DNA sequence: TGTGCCAGCAGCTTCCTCCGGACAACCGAGCAGTACTTC.

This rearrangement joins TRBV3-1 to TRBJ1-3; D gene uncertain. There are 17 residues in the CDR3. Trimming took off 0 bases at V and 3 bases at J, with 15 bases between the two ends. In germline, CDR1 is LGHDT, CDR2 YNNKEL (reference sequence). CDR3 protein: CASSQDYGGVGGNTIYF. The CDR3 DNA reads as TGTGCCAGCAGCCAAGATTACGGCGGGGTCGGTGGAAACACCATATATTTT.

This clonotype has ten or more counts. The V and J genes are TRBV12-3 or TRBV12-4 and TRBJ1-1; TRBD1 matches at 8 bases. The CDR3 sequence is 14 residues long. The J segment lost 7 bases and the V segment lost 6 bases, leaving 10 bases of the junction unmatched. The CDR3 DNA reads TGTGCCAGCAGCCCAAACAGGGGGTGGGGTGAAGCTTTCTTT. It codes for CASSPNRGWGEAFF.

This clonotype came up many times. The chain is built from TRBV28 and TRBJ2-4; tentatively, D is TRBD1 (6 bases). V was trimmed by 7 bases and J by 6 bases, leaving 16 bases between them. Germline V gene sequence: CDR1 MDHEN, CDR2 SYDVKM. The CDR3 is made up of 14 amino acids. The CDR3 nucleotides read TGTGCCAGCAACAAAGGACAGTTAGTAAACATTCAGTACTTC. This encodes CASNKGQLVNIQYF.

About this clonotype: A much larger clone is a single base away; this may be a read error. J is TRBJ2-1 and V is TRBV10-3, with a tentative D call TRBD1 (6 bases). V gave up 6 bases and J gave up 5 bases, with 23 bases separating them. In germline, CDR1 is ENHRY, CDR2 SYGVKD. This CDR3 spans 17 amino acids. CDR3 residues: CAISAVAGTSINNEQFF. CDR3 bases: TGTGCCATCAGCGCGGTTGCTGGGACATCTATAAACAATGAGCAGTTCTTC.

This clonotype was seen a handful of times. CDR3 DNA: TGCAGCGTTGAAATAGCGGGGGGCTACAATGAGCAGTTCTTC. This codes for CSVEIAGGYNEQFF. The chain carries TRBV29-1 and TRBJ2-1; 10 bases agree with TRBD2. Germline trimming cut 2 bases from V and 3 bases from J; bases unmatched to any gene: 1. The CDR3 extends over 14 amino acids. In germline, CDR1 is SQVTM, CDR2 ANQGSEA.